This T cell receptor beta chain is drawn from a study of blood T cell repertoires in COVID-19. In germline, CDR1 is DFQATT, CDR2 SNEGSKA (reference sequence). There are 14 residues in the CDR3. V lost 3 bases and J lost 3, with 11 bases in between. Libraries were prepared by immunoSEQ multiplex PCR; TCRdb keeps only in-frame clonotypes and omits some of them. Seen here are about 140,000 clones, 86% observed once, and the top ten hold approximately 8.3%. The sequencing input was peripheral blood. This TCR came from a woman aged 55-75 years with acute or convalescent COVID-19. The rearrangement joins TRBV20-1 to TRBJ1-4; D gene ambiguous. The CDR3 loop reads CSASPNPPNEKLFF. CDR3 DNA: TGCAGTGCTAGTCCTAATCCCCCTAATGAAAAACTGTTTTTT.